Listed below are T cell receptor beta chains from one sample, sequenced in a study of T cells in Graves' hyperthyroidism and ophthalmopathy. TCRdb used MiXCR to reprocess the multiplex PCR reads, holding one entry per CDR3 protein. Seen here are hundreds of thousands of distinct CDR3 sequences, around 21% observed once, and the top ten hold approximately 30%. The sequencing input was blood. The source is a man between 25 and 39 years old with Graves' ophthalmopathy. CDR3s include the opening cysteine and the closing phenylalanine or tryptophan. A D gene is named only where the DNA matches it firmly. For some rows the clone size is stated as once, few or many, or as a class when expanded; others skip it.

NA	TRBJ2-3	many	TRBV24-1	TGTGCCACCAGTGACCGCAGGCTCCTCTCCGCAGATACGCAGTATTTT	CATSDRRLLSADTQYF
NA	TRBJ1-5	few	TRBV6-1	TGTGCCAGCAGCCGGGATCGCCTTGGTCAGCCCCAGCATTTT	CASSRDRLGQPQHF
TRBD1	TRBJ2-7	NA	TRBV5-1	TGCGCCAGCAGCGATACAGGGGGAACCCCCTACGAGCAGTACTTC	CASSDTGGTPYEQYF
NA	TRBJ2-7	once	TRBV7-9	TGTGCCAGCAGCTCAAGGGGCAGGGAATTCAAAGAGCAGTACTTC	CASSSRGREFKEQYF
TRBD1	TRBJ2-5	NA	TRBV18	TGTGCCAGCTCACCGGGACAGGAACAAGAGACCCAGTACTTC	CASSPGQEQETQYF
TRBD1	TRBJ1-1	few	TRBV10-3	TGTGCCACTACAGGGGCGCGGGACACTGAAGCTTTCTTT	CATTGARDTEAFF
NA	TRBJ2-7	NA	TRBV7-9	TGTGCCAGCAGCCACCTAACTGGGCGGGGGCCCTACGAGCAGTACTTC	CASSHLTGRGPYEQYF
TRBD2	TRBJ2-5	few	TRBV5-1	TGCGCCAGCAGCTTGATGACTAGCGGGAGAGATGCAGAGACCCAGTACTTC	CASSLMTSGRDAETQYF
TRBD2	TRBJ2-1	NA	TRBV10-3	TGTGCCATCAGTCCGATGAGCGGGAGGGGATCCAATGAGCAGTTCTTC	CAISPMSGRGSNEQFF
TRBD2	TRBJ2-3	many	TRBV3-1	TGTGCCAGCAGCCAAGGGACTAGCGGAGGTACGCAGTATTTT	CASSQGTSGGTQYF
NA	TRBJ2-3	NA	TRBV10-1	TGCGCCAGCAGGAGTCGTGAGGGGGGTTTCGCAGATACGCAGTATTTT	CASRSREGGFADTQYF
NA	TRBJ2-1	many	TRBV5-1	TGCGCCAGCAGCTTGGCTAAGGGGGGCTCCTACAATGAGCAGTTCTTC	CASSLAKGGSYNEQFF